What follows is one T cell receptor (beta chain) and its context. This specimen comes from a study of T cells expressing NK-cell markers. Germline V lookup: CDR1 SGHVS, CDR2 FQNEAQ. The CDR3 sequence is 16 residues long. TCRdb re-called the 5' RACE reads; every CDR3 protein appears as one record, without DNA. The specimen's table records about half a million distinct CDR3 sequences. V usage is TRBV7-8 and J usage is TRBJ2-1; the D call from TCRdb, TRBD2, cannot be confirmed without DNA. This TCR derives from a woman aged 45-60 years in good health. The source material was blood T cells: a sorted CD56 or NKG2C T cell subset, CD4+ or CD8+ T cells, or bulk PBMC T cells (not recorded which). The CDR3 protein is CASSPRGGRAQWEQFF.